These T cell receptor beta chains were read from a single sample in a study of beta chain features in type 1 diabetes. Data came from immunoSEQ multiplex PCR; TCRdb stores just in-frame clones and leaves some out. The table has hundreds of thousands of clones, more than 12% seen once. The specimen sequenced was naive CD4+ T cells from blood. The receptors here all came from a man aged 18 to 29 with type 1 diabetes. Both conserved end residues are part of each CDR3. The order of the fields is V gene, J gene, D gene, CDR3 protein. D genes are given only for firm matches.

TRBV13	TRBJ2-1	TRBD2	CASSRTSRRDNEQFF
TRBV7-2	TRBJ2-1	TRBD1	CASSPRQGRNEQFF
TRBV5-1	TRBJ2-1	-	CASSLGVSVLDEQFF
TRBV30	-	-	CAWSVRREQYF
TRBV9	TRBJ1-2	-	CASSVVGESYGYTF
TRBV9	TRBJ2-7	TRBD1	CASSEPGQGGEQYF
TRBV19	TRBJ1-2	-	CASSPYIRQRDYGYTF
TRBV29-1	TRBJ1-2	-	CSVGLGQGVYGYTF
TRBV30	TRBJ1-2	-	CAWNRADYHFF
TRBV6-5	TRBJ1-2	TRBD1	CASSLDRGLYGYTF
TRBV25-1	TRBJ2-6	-	CASSAGGLTSGANVLTF